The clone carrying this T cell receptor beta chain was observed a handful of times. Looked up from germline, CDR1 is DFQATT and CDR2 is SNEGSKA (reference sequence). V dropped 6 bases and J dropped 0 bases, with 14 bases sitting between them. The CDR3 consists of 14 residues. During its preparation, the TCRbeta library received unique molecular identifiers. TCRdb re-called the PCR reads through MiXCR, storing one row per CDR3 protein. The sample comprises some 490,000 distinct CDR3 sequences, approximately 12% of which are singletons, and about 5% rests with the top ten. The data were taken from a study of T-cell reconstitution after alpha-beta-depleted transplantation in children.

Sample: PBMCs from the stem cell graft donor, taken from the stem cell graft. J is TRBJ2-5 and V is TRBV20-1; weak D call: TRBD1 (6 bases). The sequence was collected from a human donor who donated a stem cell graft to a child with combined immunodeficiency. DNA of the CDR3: TGCAGTGCCAAAACAGGGAACGACCAAGAGACCCAGTACTTC. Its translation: CSAKTGNDQETQYF.